One sample yielded the 29 T cell receptor beta chains listed below, sequenced in a study of shared clonotypes between healthy human individuals. Data came from immunoSEQ multiplex PCR; TCRdb stores just in-frame clones and leaves some out. The sample records nearly 1 million clones, 60% to 85% being singletons. The sample comprised memory CD4+ T cells sorted from blood. Subset described: CD45RA-negative fraction. Source of these receptors: a man younger than 30 in good health.

CDR3 loop: CGWRGLAGYNEQFF. In DNA, the CDR3 is TGTGGCTGGAGGGGACTAGCGGGGTACAATGAGCAGTTCTTC. The chain recombines TRBV7-2 with TRBJ2-1; 13 positions match TRBD2. This CDR3 has 14 amino acids. The germline V gene encodes CDR1 SGHTA and CDR2 FQGNSA. The full variable domain, completed using reference TRBV7-2 and TRBJ2-1, is GAGVSQSPSNKVTEKGKDVELRCDPISGHTALYWYRQSLGQGLEFLIYFQGNSAPDKSGLPSDRFSAERTGGSVSTLTIQRTQQEDSAVYLCGWRGLAGYNEQFFGPGTRLTVL.

The J gene is TRBJ1-2, the V gene TRBV19; TRBD1 is a possible D gene (5 bases). Germline CDR1 LNHDA, CDR2 SQIVND (reference sequence). V gave up 3 bases and J gave up 3 bases, with 11 bases separating them. The CDR3 runs 14 residues. CDR3 in DNA: TGTGCCAGTAGTATGTCGAGGGGTGACTATGGCTACACCTTC. It encodes CASSMSRGDYGYTF. Using reference TRBV19 and TRBJ1-2 for the parts outside the CDR3, the full variable domain is DGGITQSPKYLFRKEGQNVTLSCEQNLNHDAMYWYRQDPGQGLRLIYYSQIVNDFQKGDIAEGYSVSREKKESFPLTVTSAQKNPTAFYLCASSMSRGDYGYTFGSGTRLTVV.

CDR3 region: CAWSGVGTDTQYF. For the CDR3, the DNA is TGTGCCTGGAGTGGGGTGGGCACAGATACGCAGTATTTT. The rearrangement joins TRBV30 to TRBJ2-3, with no clear D. The V end was cut by 1 base, the J end by 1 base, with 6 bases between. The CDR3 has 13 residues. Germline CDR1 and CDR2: GTSNPN and SVGIG (reference sequence). The full variable domain, with the rest looked up from reference TRBV30 and TRBJ2-3, is SQTIHQWPATLVQPVGSPLSLECTVEGTSNPNLYWYRQAAGRGLQLLFYSVGIGQISSEVPQNLSASRPQDRQFILSSKKLLLSDSGFYLCAWSGVGTDTQYFGPGTRLTVL.

The chain joins TRBV13 to TRBJ1-3; possibly TRBD1 for D (6 bases). Germline loops: CDR1 PRHDT, CDR2 FYEKMQ (reference sequence). The ends were cut back, 5 bases at V and 4 bases at J, with 24 bases in the middle. The CDR3 loop spans 18 amino acids. The CDR3 DNA follows: TGTGCCAGCAGCCTAACCACTACGACAGGAGTTCCGGGAAACACCATATATTTT. Translation gives CASSLTTTTGVPGNTIYF.

The V gene is TRBV10-2, the J gene TRBJ2-6; possibly TRBD1 or TRBD2 for D (5 bases each). The germline CDR1 and CDR2 sequences are WSHSY and SAAADI. The CDR3 loop spans 15 amino acids. The ends were cut back, 10 bases at V and 4 bases at J, with 17 bases in the middle. The CDR3 DNA reads TGCGCCACCCGGGACCCCCCTCCCGGGGCCAACGTCCTGACTTTC. Residues: CATRDPPPGANVLTF.

The chain is built from TRBV28 and TRBJ1-5; D gene ambiguous. Germline CDR1 reads MDHEN; CDR2 reads SYDVKM. This CDR3 has 15 amino acids. Between the trimmed V and J ends, which lost 3 bases and 3 bases, there was a span of 12 bases. The CDR3 is CASSFGSGVNQPQHF. DNA for the CDR3: TGTGCCAGCAGTTTTGGTTCAGGAGTCAATCAGCCCCAGCATTTT.

Remarks on this clone: Other DNA sequences in this specimen translate into the identical CDR3. The chain employs TRBV2 and TRBJ1-1; D perhaps matches TRBD1 (6 bases). V was pared by 7 bases and J by 1 base, with 10 bases between. The CDR3 consists of 13 residues. Germline V gives CDR1 SNHLY, CDR2 FYNNEI. CDR3 sequence (DNA): TGTGCCAGCACCGGACAGAGGAACACTGAAGCTTTCTTT. Its protein product is CASTGQRNTEAFF.

V usage is TRBV27 and J usage is TRBJ2-7; 7 positions agree with TRBD2. J was trimmed by 6 bases and V by 9 bases; bases with no gene match: 11. Looked up from germline, CDR1 is MNHEY and CDR2 is SMNVEV (reference sequence). The CDR3 loop spans 13 amino acids. CDR3 nucleotide sequence: TGTGCCAGTCGCGGGACTCCGGGGGGCGAGCAGTACTTC. Amino acid sequence: CASRGTPGGEQYF.

This clone was recorded a few times. The same CDR3 also results from other DNA sequences found in this sample. This sequence joins TRBV30 and TRBJ1-1, with 7 positions matching TRBD1. Germline V gene lookup returns CDR1 GTSNPN and CDR2 SVGIG (reference sequence). V gave up 1 base and J gave up 0 bases; unmatched junction bases: 2. The CDR3 spans 14 residues. In nucleotides, the CDR3 is TGTGCCTGGAGTGGGACAGGATTGAACACTGAAGCTTTCTTT. It specifies CAWSGTGLNTEAFF.

As regards this clone: Within the sample, other DNA sequences also encode this same CDR3. CDR3 loop: CASSQDLGNQPQHF. CDR3 DNA sequence: TGCGCCAGCAGCCAAGATCTGGGGAATCAGCCCCAGCATTTT. V usage is TRBV4-3 and J usage is TRBJ1-5; no reliable D call. Germline CDR1 and CDR2: LGHNA and YSLEER. The CDR3 contains 14 residues. V gave up 0 bases and J gave up 4 bases, with 7 bases separating them.

This clone appeared once. This rearrangement joins TRBV5-1 to TRBJ2-6; 8 bases match TRBD1. The germline V gene encodes CDR1 SGHRS and CDR2 YFSETQ. This CDR3 contains 17 residues. The J segment lost 1 base and the V segment lost 0 bases, leaving 3 bases of the junction unmatched. As DNA, the CDR3 is TGCGCCAGCAGCTTGGGACAGGGGTCTTCTGGGGCCAACGTCCTGACTTTC. This translates into CASSLGQGSSGANVLTF.

The chain is built from TRBV5-1 and TRBJ2-3; 9 bases line up with TRBD2. Unmatched junction bases numbered 7, after V lost 6 bases and J lost 2 bases. The CDR3 is 15 amino acids. Germline V gene sequence: CDR1 SGHRS, CDR2 YFSETQ. CDR3 residues: CASNEASGDTDTQYF. CDR3 DNA sequence: TGCGCCAGCAATGAGGCTAGCGGGGACACAGATACGCAGTATTTT.

The V gene is TRBV19, the J gene TRBJ2-3; D gene uncertain. This CDR3 spans 13 amino acids. Looked up from germline, CDR1 is LNHDA and CDR2 is SQIVND (reference sequence). V lost 6 bases and J lost 2, with 9 bases in between. This chain's CDR3 is CASREGLTDTQYF. The CDR3 region has the DNA TGTGCCAGTAGGGAAGGGCTCACAGATACGCAGTATTTT.

J is TRBJ1-1 and V is TRBV7-6; the D gene is possibly TRBD1 (5 bases). The CDR3 has 13 residues. Trimming left V 7 bases short and J 1 base short, with 10 bases between. Germline V lookup: CDR1 SGHVS, CDR2 FNYEAQ. CDR3 region: CASNQGKNTEAFF. The CDR3 bases are TGTGCCAGCAACCAGGGAAAGAACACTGAAGCTTTCTTT.

This clone was detected only a few times. The chain recombines TRBV7-9 with TRBJ1-1; D not certain. Germline CDR1 reads SEHNR; CDR2 reads FQNEAQ (reference sequence). The CDR3 consists of 17 residues. V was clipped by 1 base and J by 6 bases, with 21 bases between them. The CDR3 region is CASSLDWVGRLRAEAFF. Written as DNA, the CDR3 is TGTGCCAGCAGCTTAGACTGGGTAGGCCGCCTGAGGGCTGAAGCTTTCTTT.

The chain uses TRBV21-1 and TRBJ2-7; the D call of TRBD1 is as the table states it, not checked on the DNA. TRBV21-1 is a recognized pseudogene. The CDR3 runs 16 residues. DNA of the CDR3: TGTGCCAGCAGCCCCTGCCGACAGGGCGGCCGCTACGAGCAGTACTTC. Protein: CASSPCRQGGRYEQYF.

This sequence joins TRBV9 and TRBJ1-1; D not resolved. Germline CDR1 reads SGDLS; CDR2 reads YYNGEE. The CDR3 contains 18 residues. The V and J ends lost 5 bases and 0 bases respectively, with 23 bases between them. CDR3 amino acids: CASRTHSRGRPLNTEAFF. The CDR3 nucleotides are TGTGCCAGCAGAACCCACTCGCGAGGTCGCCCCTTGAACACTGAAGCTTTCTTT. The full variable domain, its missing parts supplied by reference TRBV9 and TRBJ1-1, is DSGVTQTPKHLITATGQRVTLRCSPRSGDLSVYWYQQSLDQGLQFLIQYYNGEERAKGNILERFSAQQFPDLHSELNLSSLELGDSALYFCASRTHSRGRPLNTEAFFGQGTRLTVV.

The J gene is TRBJ2-7, the V gene TRBV19; D perhaps matches TRBD1 (6 bases). CDR3 length: 13 amino acids. The germline V gene encodes CDR1 LNHDA and CDR2 SQIVND (reference sequence). V shed 2 bases and J shed 6 bases, with 11 bases lying between them. CDR3 nucleotide sequence: TGTGCCAGTAGTATAAGAACAGGGATCGAGCAGTACTTC. Encoded protein: CASSIRTGIEQYF.

This chain links TRBV9 with TRBJ2-5; tentative D call: TRBD1 (6 bases). The germline V gene has CDR1 SGDLS and CDR2 YYNGEE. With 0 bases removed from V and 4 bases from J, the gap between germline ends came to 13 bases. This CDR3 contains 15 residues. This CDR3 reads CASSVVGGIGETQYF. In nucleotides, the CDR3 is TGTGCCAGCAGCGTAGTAGGGGGAATAGGAGAGACCCAGTACTTC.

This sequence joins TRBV11-1 and TRBJ2-4, with D possibly TRBD1 on 6 matching bases. V lost 5 bases and J lost 6, with 17 bases in between. The CDR3 has 15 amino acids. CDR1 is SGHAT and CDR2 is FQDESV in the germline V gene (reference sequence). The CDR3 loop is CASSRVGGTGNIQYF. The DNA of the CDR3 is TGTGCCAGCAGCCGGGTAGGGGGAACTGGAAACATTCAGTACTTC.

The CDR3 bases are TGCGCCAGCAGCCCCCGTGCTGAACGTAATTCACCCCTCCACTTT. Its translation: CASSPRAERNSPLHF. The genes are TRBV5-1 and TRBJ1-6; D is unclear. Germline lookup yields CDR1 SGHRS and CDR2 YFSETQ. V gave up 4 bases and J gave up 6 bases, with 14 bases separating them. The CDR3 extends over 15 amino acids. The variable domain in full, completed from reference TRBV5-1 and TRBJ1-6, reads KAGVTQTPRYLIKTRGQQVTLSCSPISGHRSVSWYQQTPGQGLQFLFEYFSETQRNKGNFPGRFSGRQFSNSRSEMNVSTLELGDSALYLCASSPRAERNSPLHFGNGTRLTVT.

This chain links TRBV10-3 with TRBJ1-2, with D possibly matching TRBD1 (6 bases). CDR1 is ENHRY and CDR2 is SYGVKD in the germline V gene. The CDR3 length is 13 residues. V gave up 2 bases and J gave up 8 bases, with 12 bases separating them. CDR3 DNA: TGTGCCATCAGTGAGGCTCCAGGGGAAGGCTACACCTTC. It yields the protein CAISEAPGEGYTF.

This clone occurred a few times. The J gene is TRBJ1-6, the V gene TRBV6-1; D might be TRBD1 (5 bases). V dropped 0 bases and J dropped 3 bases, with 12 bases sitting between them. The CDR3 is 17 residues long. Germline V gene data show CDR1 as MNHNS and CDR2 as SASEGT. The chain's CDR3 is CASSEALMGGYNSPLHF. DNA of the CDR3: TGTGCCAGCAGTGAAGCGCTTATGGGGGGCTATAATTCACCCCTCCACTTT.

In regard to this clone: The same CDR3 arises from other DNA sequences in this sample as well. The chain couples TRBV18 to TRBJ1-1, with D uncertain. The CDR3 consists of 12 residues. From germline, CDR1 is KGHSH and CDR2 LQKENI. V dropped 3 bases and J dropped 2 bases, with 4 bases sitting between them. The CDR3 nucleotides read TGTGCCAGCTCACCCATTAACACTGAAGCTTTCTTT. The encoded protein is CASSPINTEAFF.

The chain couples TRBV5-1 to TRBJ2-1; D gene ambiguous. The CDR3 extends over 15 amino acids. The V gene's germline CDR1 is SGHRS and CDR2 YFSETQ. The V gene lost 5 bases and the J gene lost 0 bases, with 12 bases spanning the gap. In nucleotides, the CDR3 is TGCGCCAGCAGGAGAGACGGAAGCTCCTACAATGAGCAGTTCTTC. Translating it yields CASRRDGSSYNEQFF.

As DNA, the CDR3 is TGTGCCAGCTCTCGCACAGGAGATTTTAACTATGGCTACACCTTC. Translating gives CASSRTGDFNYGYTF. The chain employs TRBV18 and TRBJ1-2, with D possibly being TRBD1 (5 bases). The CDR3 sequence is 15 residues long. CDR1 and CDR2 (germline): KGHSH, LQKENI. Deletions cut 6 bases from V and 1 base from J, with 15 bases between.

The chain has TRBV4-1 and TRBJ2-7; 9 bases agree with TRBD1. From germline, CDR1 is MGHRA and CDR2 YSYEKL. The trim removed 0 bases at V and 12 bases at J, leaving 15 bases unmatched. This CDR3 contains 16 residues. The CDR3 DNA follows: TGCGCCAGCAGCCAAGACCCCGGGACAGGGACACTTCCGAGGTACTTC. This translates into CASSQDPGTGTLPRYF.

This clone was seen more than once but under ten times. Other DNA sequences in the same sample also yield this CDR3. The V gene is TRBV5-1, the J gene TRBJ1-2, with 9 bases that match TRBD1. V lost 0 bases, J lost 4 bases, and 4 bases stayed unmatched. The CDR3 has 15 amino acids. Germline CDR1 SGHRS, CDR2 YFSETQ. The CDR3: CASSLALDRGYGYTF. CDR3 nucleotide sequence: TGCGCCAGCAGCTTGGCCTTGGACAGGGGCTATGGCTACACCTTC.

The chain employs TRBV6-1 and TRBJ2-1, with 9 nucleotides matching TRBD1. With V trimmed by 5 bases and J by 7 bases, 6 bases remained unmatched. The germline CDR1 and CDR2 sequences are MNHNS and SASEGT. The CDR3 contains 14 residues. The CDR3 spells CASSRRQGGNEQFF. CDR3 sequence (DNA): TGTGCCAGCAGTCGACGACAGGGGGGGAATGAGCAGTTCTTC.